One sample yielded the 10 T cell receptor beta chains listed below, sequenced in a study of breast tumors, draining lymph nodes, adjacent tissues. The lymph nodes were axillary draining lymph nodes from breast cancer patients. TCRdb re-called the multiplex PCR reads through MiXCR, storing one row per CDR3 protein. The sample records 150,000 to 200,000 distinct CDR3 sequences, 30% to 35% being singletons. Sequencing was done on a sample of axillary lymph node tissue. Receptors were obtained from a female donor with breast cancer. Some clones in this sample may be carry-over from other donors' samples.

This clonotype was seen repeatedly, ten times or more. The chain links TRBV7-9 to TRBJ1-6; D is possibly TRBD1 (6 bases). V gave up 3 bases and J gave up 2 bases, with 11 bases separating them. CDR3 length: 16 residues. Germline V lookup: CDR1 SEHNR, CDR2 FQNEAQ (reference sequence). This chain's CDR3 is CASSFRGSTYNSPLHF. The CDR3 nucleotides are TGTGCCAGCAGCTTCAGGGGAAGCACCTATAATTCACCCCTCCACTTT.

The chain joins TRBV20-1 to TRBJ2-3; D possibly uses TRBD1 or TRBD2 (6 bases each). The CDR3 is 13 residues long. Per germline, CDR1 DFQATT and CDR2 SNEGSKA (reference sequence). V lost 6 bases and J 6 bases, leaving 16 bases between the germline ends. CDR3 sequence (DNA): TGCAGTGCGGTAGGGGGGAGCGGGGATACGCAGTATTTT. Translated: CSAVGGSGDTQYF.

In its sample, this clonotype was seen many times. The chain links TRBV7-6 to TRBJ2-2; 7 bases fit TRBD2. Germline CDR1 SGHVS, CDR2 FNYEAQ. The CDR3 extends over 15 amino acids. V lost 2 bases and J lost 6; bases outside the gene matches: 6. The CDR3 DNA reads TGTGCCAGCAGCTTAACGACGGGAGGACCCGGGGAGCTGTTTTTT. Protein product: CASSLTTGGPGELFF.

Ten or more counts support this clonotype. The chain recombines TRBV5-1 with TRBJ1-2; D possibly corresponds to TRBD1 (5 bases). Germline CDR1 SGHRS, CDR2 YFSETQ. There are 14 residues in the CDR3. V lost 0 bases to trimming and J lost 8 bases, with 14 bases between them. The CDR3 sequence: CASSLGTGGKGYTF. The CDR3 DNA reads TGCGCCAGCAGCTTGGGTACGGGGGGTAAAGGCTACACCTTC. The complete variable domain, with remaining parts taken from reference TRBV5-1 and TRBJ1-2, reads KAGVTQTPRYLIKTRGQQVTLSCSPISGHRSVSWYQQTPGQGLQFLFEYFSETQRNKGNFPGRFSGRQFSNSRSEMNVSTLELGDSALYLCASSLGTGGKGYTFGSGTRLTVV.

This chain uses TRBV5-8 with TRBJ1-5, with 8 bases matching TRBD1. The CDR3 is made up of 12 amino acids. The J segment lost 7 bases and the V segment lost 4 bases, leaving 1 base of the junction unmatched. CDR1 and CDR2 (germline): SGHTS, YDEGEE. In DNA, the CDR3 is TGTGCCAGCAGCCGGACAGGGCAGCCCCAGCATTTT. Translation: CASSRTGQPQHF.

There are a few counts of this clonotype. A clone one base away is much larger, so this may be a read error. J is TRBJ2-7 and V is TRBV4-1; TRBD1 is a possible D gene (5 bases). This CDR3 is 13 amino acids long. Germline CDR1 and CDR2: MGHRA and YSYEKL. CDR3 loop: CASSQGPTYERYF. CDR3 DNA sequence: TGCGCCAGCAGCCAGGGGCCAACCTACGAGCGGTACTTC.

This clonotype showed up just a few times. The chain combines TRBV27 with TRBJ1-2; 8 nucleotides align to TRBD1. J was trimmed by 5 bases and V by 5 bases; bases with no gene match: 10. This CDR3 region has 15 residues. Per the germline V gene, CDR1 is MNHEY and CDR2 is SMNVEV (reference sequence). CDR3 sequence: CASSGTGAVLYGYTF. The CDR3 coding sequence is TGTGCCAGCAGTGGGACAGGCGCCGTGTTGTATGGCTACACCTTC.

The V call is TRBV5-1, the J call TRBJ2-3; D is tentatively TRBD1 or TRBD2 (6 bases each). V was trimmed by 7 bases and J by 2 bases, leaving 20 bases between them. CDR3 length equals 16 residues. The V gene's germline CDR1 is SGHRS and CDR2 YFSETQ. Here the CDR3 DNA reads TGCGCCAGCGTAAGGGGGTCCGGGAGTGACACAGATACGCAGTATTTT. This encodes CASVRGSGSDTDTQYF.

This clonotype was seen many times. The gene calls are TRBV7-2 and TRBJ2-3; D is uncertain. Germline CDR1 SGHTA, CDR2 FQGNSA. Between the trimmed V and J ends, which lost 2 bases and 3 bases, there was a span of 0 bases. CDR3 length: 11 amino acids. The CDR3 nucleotides are TGTGCCAGCAGCTTAACAGATACGCAGTATTTT. Residues: CASSLTDTQYF.

Ten or more counts support this clonotype. This rearrangement joins TRBV30 to TRBJ1-4; D is undetermined. The germline V gene encodes CDR1 GTSNPN and CDR2 SVGIG (reference sequence). This CDR3 has 13 amino acids. V was clipped by 3 bases and J by 1 base, with 6 bases between them. Here the CDR3 DNA reads TGTGCCTGGAGCCGCCTAACTAATGAAAAACTGTTTTTT. This gives the protein CAWSRLTNEKLFF.